What follows are 13 T cell receptor beta chains derived from one specimen sequenced in a study of T cell changes during pregnancy in multiple sclerosis. Sequencing was performed with immunoSEQ multiplex PCR; in TCRdb, only in-frame clones are kept and a portion is missing. Of tens of thousands of clones listed, 92% are singletons. The sample consisted of CD4+ T cells from peripheral blood mononuclear cells, taken after pregnancy. Receptor source: a female donor with multiple sclerosis, enrolled in a pregnancy study.

The DNA for the CDR3 is TGTGCCAGCTCACCGGCAGGGTGGCATGAGCAGTTCTTC. Its translation: CASSPAGWHEQFF. The V call is TRBV18, the J call TRBJ2-1, with D maybe TRBD1 (5 bases). CDR1 is KGHSH, CDR2 LQKENI, per germline. The CDR3 consists of 13 residues. The V end was cut by 3 bases, the J end by 8 bases, with 11 bases between.

The rearrangement uses TRBV28 and TRBJ2-6; 9 bases are shared with TRBD2. Germline assignment: CDR1 MDHEN and CDR2 SYDVKM. V lost 6 bases, J lost 0 bases, and 15 bases stayed unmatched. This CDR3 has 20 amino acids. The CDR3 spells CASSSPIVAGENSGANVLTF. Here the CDR3 DNA reads TGTGCCAGCAGCTCCCCGATAGTAGCGGGAGAGAACTCTGGGGCCAACGTCCTGACTTTC.

This clone was counted once. The chain couples TRBV19 to TRBJ1-4; 10 bases fit TRBD1. Losses at the gene ends were 10 bases for V and 8 bases for J; bases not matched to a gene: 13. The CDR3 totals 15 residues. Per the germline V gene, CDR1 is LNHDA and CDR2 is SQIVND (reference sequence). The CDR3 sequence: CATRGAGTGEEKLFF. CDR3 nucleotides: TGTGCCACCCGAGGGGCCGGGACAGGGGAAGAAAAACTGTTTTTT.

The chain recombines TRBV18 with TRBJ2-2; D perhaps matches TRBD1 (5 bases). Per germline, CDR1 KGHSH and CDR2 LQKENI. This CDR3 region has 16 residues. V lost 1 base to trimming and J lost 0 bases, with 9 bases between them. The CDR3 DNA reads TGTGCCAGCTCACCACTGCAGGGCGCGAACACCGGGGAGCTGTTTTTT. Its translation is CASSPLQGANTGELFF.

V and J are TRBV7-2 and TRBJ2-3; D perhaps matches TRBD1 (6 bases). The CDR3 is 15 amino acids. Germline lookup yields CDR1 SGHTA and CDR2 FQGNSA. V dropped 5 bases and J dropped 5 bases, with 17 bases sitting between them. The CDR3: CASSRTALVVDTQYF. The CDR3 DNA follows: TGTGCCAGCAGCCGGACAGCCTTGGTTGTAGATACGCAGTATTTT.

The CDR3: CASRIGQSNQPQHF. CDR3 sequence (DNA): TGTGCCAGCAGGATCGGACAGAGCAATCAGCCCCAGCATTTT. V is TRBV6-1 and J is TRBJ1-5; D possibly corresponds to TRBD1 (6 bases). The CDR3 loop spans 14 amino acids. Between the trimmed V and J ends, which lost 6 bases and 1 base, there was a span of 10 bases. Germline V gene data show CDR1 as MNHNS and CDR2 as SASEGT.

The genes are TRBV28 and TRBJ1-2, with TRBD1 matching 7 bases. Germline V CDR1 and CDR2: MDHEN, SYDVKM. CDR3 length: 17 amino acids. Trimming cost V 5 bases and J 4 bases; bases outside gene matches: 16. As DNA, the CDR3 is TGTGCCAGCAGTCAACACTCGGGACAGCCCAGAGGCTATGGCTACACCTTC. The encoded protein is CASSQHSGQPRGYGYTF.

The CDR3: CASSPKVGGGYTF. The CDR3 coding sequence is TGTGCCAGCAGCCCCAAGGTGGGAGGTGGCTACACCTTC. The rearrangement joins TRBV14 to TRBJ1-2, with D hard to call. This CDR3 contains 13 residues. Germline values: CDR1 SGHDN, CDR2 FVKESK. V lost 4 bases, J lost 7 bases, and 13 bases lay in between.

The J gene is TRBJ1-2, the V gene TRBV19; 11 bases match TRBD1. Germline CDR1 is LNHDA and CDR2 is SQIVND (reference sequence). Trimming cost V 7 bases and J 4 bases; bases outside gene matches: 11. The CDR3 runs 16 residues. The CDR3 DNA is TGTGCCAGTACCCAAGGCCGGGGACAGGGGGGCTATGGCTACACCTTC. It encodes CASTQGRGQGGYGYTF.

The chain joins TRBV4-2 to TRBJ1-1; the D gene is possibly TRBD1 (5 bases). The CDR3 is 15 amino acids. The V end was cut by 1 base, the J end by 2 bases, with 11 bases between. Germline V lookup: CDR1 LGHNA, CDR2 YNFKEQ. The chain's CDR3 is CASSQVQGSNTEAFF. CDR3 sequence (DNA): TGTGCCAGCAGCCAAGTCCAGGGATCCAACACTGAAGCTTTCTTT.

CDR3 nucleotides: TGTGCCAGCAGCGAGGCGGGAGTCACAGATACGCAGTATTTT. Protein: CASSEAGVTDTQYF. The rearrangement uses TRBV9 and TRBJ2-3; 7 positions match TRBD2. The V and J ends lost 3 bases and 2 bases, in that order; junction bases with no gene match: 3. The germline CDR1 and CDR2 sequences are SGDLS and YYNGEE. The CDR3 loop spans 14 amino acids. Complete variable domain (other parts from reference TRBV9 and TRBJ2-3): DSGVTQTPKHLITATGQRVTLRCSPRSGDLSVYWYQQSLDQGLQFLIQYYNGEERAKGNILERFSAQQFPDLHSELNLSSLELGDSALYFCASSEAGVTDTQYFGPGTRLTVL.

The rearrangement uses TRBV12-5 and TRBJ2-1; TRBD2 agrees at 12 bases. V lost 5 bases to trimming and J lost 2 bases; unmatched junction nucleotides: 4. Germline V lookup: CDR1 LGHNT, CDR2 FRNRAP. The CDR3 covers 16 residues. CDR3 nucleotides: TGTGCTAGTGGTCCTGGACTAGCGGGGACCTACAATGAGCAGTTCTTC. This codes for CASGPGLAGTYNEQFF.

V gene TRBV5-4 combines with J gene TRBJ2-3; TRBD2 matches 7 bases. Germline loops: CDR1 SGHNT, CDR2 YYREEE (reference sequence). The CDR3 consists of 16 residues. The V segment lost 3 bases and the J segment 3 bases; nucleotides outside the gene matches: 10. The CDR3 sequence is CASSSRDLGGTDTQYF. CDR3 in DNA: TGTGCCAGCAGCTCCCGGGACCTGGGGGGGACAGATACGCAGTATTTT.